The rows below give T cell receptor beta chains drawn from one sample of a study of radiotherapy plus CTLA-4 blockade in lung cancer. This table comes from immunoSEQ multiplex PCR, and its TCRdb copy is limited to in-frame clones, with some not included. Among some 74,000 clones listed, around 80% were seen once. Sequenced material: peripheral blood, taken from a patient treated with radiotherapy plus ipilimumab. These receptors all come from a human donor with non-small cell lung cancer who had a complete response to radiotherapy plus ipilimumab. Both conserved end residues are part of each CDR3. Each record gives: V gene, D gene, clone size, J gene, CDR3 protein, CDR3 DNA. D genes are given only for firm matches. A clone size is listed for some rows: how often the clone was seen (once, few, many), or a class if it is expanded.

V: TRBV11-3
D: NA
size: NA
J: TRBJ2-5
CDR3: CASSRGLGAKETQYF
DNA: TGTGCCAGCAGCCGGGGACTGGGGGCCAAAGAGACCCAGTACTTC

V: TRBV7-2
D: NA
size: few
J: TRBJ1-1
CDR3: CASSLRRDAEEAFF
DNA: TGTGCCAGCAGCCTGCGCCGGGACGCTGAGGAAGCTTTCTTT

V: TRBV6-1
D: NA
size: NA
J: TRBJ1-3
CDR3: CASSPFSNGNTIYF
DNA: TGTGCCAGCAGTCCTTTCAGTAACGGAAACACCATATATTTT

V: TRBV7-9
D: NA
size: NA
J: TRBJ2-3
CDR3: CASSFQLRTDTQYF
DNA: TGTGCCAGCAGCTTCCAGCTTCGCACAGATACGCAGTATTTT

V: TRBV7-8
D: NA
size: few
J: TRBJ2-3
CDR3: CASSLDFADTQYF
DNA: TGTGCCAGCAGCTTAGATTTTGCCGACACGCAGTATTTT

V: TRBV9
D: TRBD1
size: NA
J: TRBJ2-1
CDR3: CASSGTGNILYEQFF
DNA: TGTGCCAGCAGTGGGACAGGGAACATATTATATGAGCAGTTCTTC

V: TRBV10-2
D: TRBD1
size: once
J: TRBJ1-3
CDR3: CASSELDRARGNTIYF
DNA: TGCGCCAGCAGTGAGCTCGACAGGGCAAGAGGAAACACCATATATTTT

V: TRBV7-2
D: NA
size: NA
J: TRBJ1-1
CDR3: CASSLGGGNTEAFF
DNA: TGTGCCAGCAGCTTAGGGGGAGGGAACACTGAAGCTTTCTTT

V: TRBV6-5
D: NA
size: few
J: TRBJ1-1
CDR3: CASRPQGPNTEAFF
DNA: TGTGCCAGCCGTCCCCAGGGGCCCAACACTGAAGCTTTCTTT

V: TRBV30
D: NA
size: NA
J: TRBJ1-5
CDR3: CAWSVFGQYNQPQHF
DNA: TGTGCCTGGAGTGTATTCGGACAGTACAATCAGCCCCAGCATTTT

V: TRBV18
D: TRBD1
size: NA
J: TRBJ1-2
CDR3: CASSPEDRVYGYTF
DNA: TGTGCCAGCTCACCCGAAGACAGGGTTTATGGCTACACCTTC

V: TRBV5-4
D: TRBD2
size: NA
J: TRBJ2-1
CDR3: CASSSGTSDEQFF
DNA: TGTGCCAGCAGTTCCGGGACTAGTGATGAGCAGTTCTTC

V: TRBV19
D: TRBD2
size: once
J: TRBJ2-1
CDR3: CASSMFPPGGIEQFF
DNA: TGTGCCAGTAGTATGTTTCCGCCGGGAGGAATTGAGCAGTTCTTC

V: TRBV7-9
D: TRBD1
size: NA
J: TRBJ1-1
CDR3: CASSLATGAAEAFF
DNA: TGTGCCAGCAGCTTAGCGACAGGGGCCGCCGAAGCTTTCTTT

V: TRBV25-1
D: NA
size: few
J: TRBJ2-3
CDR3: CASSEQRGTDTQYF
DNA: TGTGCCAGCAGTGAGCAGCGCGGCACAGATACGCAGTATTTT

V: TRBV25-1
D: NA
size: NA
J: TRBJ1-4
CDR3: CASSVRERLFF
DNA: TGTGCCAGCAGTGTACGGGAGAGACTGTTTTTT

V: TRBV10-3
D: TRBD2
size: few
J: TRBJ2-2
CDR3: CAIRLAGNTGELFF
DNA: TGTGCCATCAGGCTAGCGGGGAACACCGGGGAGCTGTTTTTT

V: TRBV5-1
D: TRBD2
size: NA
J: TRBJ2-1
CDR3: CASSLWGGGPSQGPLFYNEQFF
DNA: TGCGCCAGCAGCTTGTGGGGGGGAGGGCCCTCCCAAGGGCCCCTTTTTTACAATGAGCAGTTCTTC

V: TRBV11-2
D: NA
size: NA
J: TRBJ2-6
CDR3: CASSLGAFGANVLTF
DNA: TGTGCCAGCAGCTTAGGGGCTTTTGGGGCCAACGTCCTGACTTTC

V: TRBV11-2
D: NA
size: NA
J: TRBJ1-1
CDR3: CASSRQTNTEAFF
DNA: TGTGCCAGCAGCCGCCAGACAAACACTGAAGCTTTCTTT

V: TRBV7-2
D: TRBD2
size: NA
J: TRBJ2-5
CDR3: CASSLNAGGRETQYF
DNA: TGTGCCAGCAGCTTAAACGCGGGGGGCAGGGAGACCCAGTACTTC

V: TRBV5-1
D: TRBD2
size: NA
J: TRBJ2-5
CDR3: CASSFTSGGANPHQETQYF
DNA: TGCGCCAGCAGCTTTACTAGCGGGGGGGCTAATCCCCACCAAGAGACCCAGTACTTC

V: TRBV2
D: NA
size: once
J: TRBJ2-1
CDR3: CASSVSRTYNEQFF
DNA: TGTGCCAGCAGTGTCAGCAGAACCTACAATGAGCAGTTCTTC

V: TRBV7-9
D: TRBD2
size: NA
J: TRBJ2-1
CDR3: CASSLGRLAGDEQFF
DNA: TGTGCCAGCAGCCTCGGGAGGCTAGCGGGGGATGAGCAGTTCTTC

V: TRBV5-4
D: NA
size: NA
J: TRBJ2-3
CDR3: CASSFGGSADTQYF
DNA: TGTGCCAGCAGCTTTGGGGGCTCAGCAGATACGCAGTATTTT

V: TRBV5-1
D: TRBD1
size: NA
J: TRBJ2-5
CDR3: CASSRTGGETQYF
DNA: TGCGCCAGCAGCCGGACAGGGGGAGAGACCCAGTACTTC

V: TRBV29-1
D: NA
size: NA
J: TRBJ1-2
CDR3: CSVEGHRSRGANYGYTF
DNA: TGCAGCGTTGAAGGCCACAGGAGTAGGGGGGCTAACTATGGCTACACCTTC

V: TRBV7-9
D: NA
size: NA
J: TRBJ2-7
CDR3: CASSFVSGKLYEQYF
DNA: TGTGCCAGCAGCTTTGTGAGTGGCAAACTCTACGAGCAGTACTTC

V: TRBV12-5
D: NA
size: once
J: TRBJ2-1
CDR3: CASGLGIFGDEQFF
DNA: TGTGCTAGTGGTTTGGGGATTTTTGGGGATGAGCAGTTCTTC

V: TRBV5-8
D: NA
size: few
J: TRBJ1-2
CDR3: CASRREGSTWGYTF
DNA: TGTGCCAGCAGGCGAGAGGGGAGTACGTGGGGCTACACCTTC

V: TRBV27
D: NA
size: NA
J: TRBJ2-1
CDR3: CASSLQQGNEQFF
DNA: TGTGCCAGCAGTTTACAACAGGGAAATGAGCAGTTCTTC

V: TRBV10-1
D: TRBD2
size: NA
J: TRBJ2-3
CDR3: CASSPKRRGGTDTQYF
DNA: TGCGCCAGCAGCCCCAAGAGGCGGGGGGGCACAGATACGCAGTATTTT

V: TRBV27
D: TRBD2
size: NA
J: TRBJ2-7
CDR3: CASSFGGGGYEQYF
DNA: TGTGCCAGCAGTTTCGGAGGCGGGGGCTACGAGCAGTACTTC

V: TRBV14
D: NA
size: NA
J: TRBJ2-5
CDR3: CASSLRGAGTQYF
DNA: TGTGCCAGCAGCCTGCGAGGGGCAGGGACCCAGTACTTC

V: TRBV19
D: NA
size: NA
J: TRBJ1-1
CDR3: CASRGPTLNTEAFF
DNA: TGTGCCAGTAGGGGCCCCACTTTGAACACTGAAGCTTTCTTT

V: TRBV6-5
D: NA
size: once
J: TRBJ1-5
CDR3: CASSLRQYSNQPQHF
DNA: TGTGCCAGCAGCTTACGACAGTATAGCAATCAGCCCCAGCATTTT

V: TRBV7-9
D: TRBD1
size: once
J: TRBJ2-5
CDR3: CASSWGTGGIRRKETQYF
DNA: TGTGCCAGCAGCTGGGGGACAGGGGGCATCAGGAGGAAAGAGACCCAGTACTTC

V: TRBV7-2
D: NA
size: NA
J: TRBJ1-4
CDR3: CASSSRGGGEKLFF
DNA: TGTGCCAGCAGCTCCCGAGGGGGGGGTGAAAAACTGTTTTTT

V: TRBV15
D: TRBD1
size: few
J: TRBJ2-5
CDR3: CATSRERTGVQETQYF
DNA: TGTGCCACCAGCAGGGAAAGGACAGGGGTACAAGAGACCCAGTACTTC

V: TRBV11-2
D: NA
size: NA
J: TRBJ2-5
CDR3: CASSLDPLQETQYF
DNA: TGTGCCAGCAGCTTAGACCCGCTCCAAGAGACCCAGTACTTC

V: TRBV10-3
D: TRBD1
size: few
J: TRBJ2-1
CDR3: CAISAGTGGREQFF
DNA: TGTGCCATCAGTGCCGGGACAGGGGGCAGGGAGCAGTTCTTC

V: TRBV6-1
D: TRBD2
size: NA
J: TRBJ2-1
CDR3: CASSDRFLGLAGAVYNEQFF
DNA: TGTGCCAGCAGTGATAGGTTTTTAGGACTAGCGGGAGCGGTTTACAATGAGCAGTTCTTC

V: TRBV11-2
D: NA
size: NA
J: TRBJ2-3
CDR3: CASSLREGSTDTQYF
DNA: TGTGCCAGCAGCTTAAGAGAAGGTTCCACAGATACGCAGTATTTT

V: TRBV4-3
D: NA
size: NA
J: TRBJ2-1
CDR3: CASSPRLKSYNEQFF
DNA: TGCGCCAGCAGCCCGCGACTCAAAAGCTACAATGAGCAGTTCTTC

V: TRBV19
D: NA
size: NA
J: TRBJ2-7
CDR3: CASSILDPRDPLYEQYF
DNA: TGTGCCAGTAGTATCCTCGATCCCCGGGACCCATTGTACGAGCAGTACTTC

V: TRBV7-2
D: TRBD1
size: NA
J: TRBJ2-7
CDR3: CASSLDRGQGEQYF
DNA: TGTGCCAGCAGCTTAGACAGGGGGCAGGGAGAGCAGTACTTC

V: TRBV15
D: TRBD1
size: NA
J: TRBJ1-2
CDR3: CATSRDGTGGFYGYTF
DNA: TGTGCCACCAGCAGAGATGGGACAGGAGGATTCTATGGCTACACCTTC

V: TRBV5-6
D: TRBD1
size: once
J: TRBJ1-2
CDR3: CASSPTGQGSYGYTF
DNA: TGTGCCAGCAGCCCCACGGGACAGGGCTCCTATGGCTACACCTTC

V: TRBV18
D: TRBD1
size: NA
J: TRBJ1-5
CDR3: CASSPTGGGYQPQHF
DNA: TGTGCCAGCTCACCAACAGGGGGGGGCTATCAGCCCCAGCATTTT

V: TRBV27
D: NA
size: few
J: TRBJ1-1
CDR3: CASSLSGSTEAFF
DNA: TGTGCCAGCAGTTTATCAGGGAGTACTGAAGCTTTCTTT

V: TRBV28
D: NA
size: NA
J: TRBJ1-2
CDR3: CASSLGVKEYGYTF
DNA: TGTGCCAGCAGTTTAGGGGTAAAGGAGTATGGCTACACCTTC

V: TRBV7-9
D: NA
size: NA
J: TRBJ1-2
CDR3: CASSPTSGGSYGYTF
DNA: TGTGCCAGCAGCCCCACATCGGGGGGGTCCTATGGCTACACCTTC

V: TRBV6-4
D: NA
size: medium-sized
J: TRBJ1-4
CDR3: CASSDNEKLFF
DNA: TGTGCCAGCAGTGATAATGAAAAACTGTTTTTT

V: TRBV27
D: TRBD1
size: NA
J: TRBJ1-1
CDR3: CASSFSTGTGGTEAFF
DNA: TGTGCCAGCAGTTTTTCTACCGGGACAGGGGGGACTGAAGCTTTCTTT

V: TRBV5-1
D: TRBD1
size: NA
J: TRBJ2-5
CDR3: CVSREGTASQETQYF
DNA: TGCGTCAGCAGGGAAGGGACAGCTTCACAAGAGACCCAGTACTTC

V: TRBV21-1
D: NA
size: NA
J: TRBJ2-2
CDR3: CASSTRTGENTGELFF
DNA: TGTGCCAGCAGCACTCGGACAGGGGAGAACACCGGGGAGCTGTTTTTT

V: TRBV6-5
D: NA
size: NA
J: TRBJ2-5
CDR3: CASSYSRGRPVTQYF
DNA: TGTGCCAGCAGTTACTCCAGGGGACGGCCTGTGACCCAGTACTTC

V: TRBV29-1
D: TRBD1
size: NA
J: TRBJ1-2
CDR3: CSARTGDYGYTF
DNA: TGCAGCGCCCGGACAGGGGACTATGGCTACACCTTC

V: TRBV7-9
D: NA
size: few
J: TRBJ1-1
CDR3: CASSLGYTEAFF
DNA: TGTGCCAGCAGCTTAGGATATACTGAAGCTTTCTTT